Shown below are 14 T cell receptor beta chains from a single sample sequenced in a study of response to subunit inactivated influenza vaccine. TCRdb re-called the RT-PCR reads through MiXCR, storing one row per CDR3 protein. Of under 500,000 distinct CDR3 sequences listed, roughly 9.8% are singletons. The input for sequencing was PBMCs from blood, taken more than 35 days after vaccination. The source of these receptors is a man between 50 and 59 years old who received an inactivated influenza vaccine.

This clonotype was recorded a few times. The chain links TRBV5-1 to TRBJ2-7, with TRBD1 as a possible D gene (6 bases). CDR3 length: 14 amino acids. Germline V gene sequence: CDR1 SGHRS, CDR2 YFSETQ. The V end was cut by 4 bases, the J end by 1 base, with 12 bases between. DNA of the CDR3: TGCGCCAGCAGCCCTCTGGACAGTTCCTACGAGCAGTACTTC. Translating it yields CASSPLDSSYEQYF.

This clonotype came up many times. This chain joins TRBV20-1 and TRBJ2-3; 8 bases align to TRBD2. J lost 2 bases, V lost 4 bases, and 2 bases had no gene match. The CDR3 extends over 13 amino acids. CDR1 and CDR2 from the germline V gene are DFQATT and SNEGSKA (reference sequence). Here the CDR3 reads CSAISGNTDTQYF. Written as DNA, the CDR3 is TGCAGTGCTATTAGCGGGAACACAGATACGCAGTATTTT.

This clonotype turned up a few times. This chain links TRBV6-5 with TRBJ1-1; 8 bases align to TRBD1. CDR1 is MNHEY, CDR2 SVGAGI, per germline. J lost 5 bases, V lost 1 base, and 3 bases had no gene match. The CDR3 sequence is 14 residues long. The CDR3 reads CASSYWQGATEAFF. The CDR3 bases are TGTGCCAGCAGTTACTGGCAGGGGGCTACTGAAGCTTTCTTT.

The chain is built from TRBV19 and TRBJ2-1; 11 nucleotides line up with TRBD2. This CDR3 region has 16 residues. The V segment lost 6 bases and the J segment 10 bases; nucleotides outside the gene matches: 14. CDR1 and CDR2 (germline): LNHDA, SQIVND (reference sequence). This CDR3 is CASSSTSGGTLGEQFF. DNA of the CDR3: TGTGCCAGTAGCTCTACTAGCGGGGGCACGTTGGGGGAGCAGTTCTTC.

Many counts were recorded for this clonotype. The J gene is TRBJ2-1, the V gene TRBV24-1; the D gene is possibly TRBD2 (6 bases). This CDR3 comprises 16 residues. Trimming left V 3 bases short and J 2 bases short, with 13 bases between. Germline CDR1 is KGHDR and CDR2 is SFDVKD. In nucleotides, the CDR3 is TGTGCCACCAGTGATCACTCCGGGACTCCCTACAATGAGCAGTTCTTC. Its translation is CATSDHSGTPYNEQFF.

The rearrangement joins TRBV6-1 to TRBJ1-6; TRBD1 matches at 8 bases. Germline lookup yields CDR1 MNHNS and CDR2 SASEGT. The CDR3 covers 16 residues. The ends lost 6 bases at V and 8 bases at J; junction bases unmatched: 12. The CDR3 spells CASSRAGTGYDSPLHF. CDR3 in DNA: TGTGCCAGCAGCCGGGCCGGGACAGGCTACGATTCACCCCTCCACTTT.

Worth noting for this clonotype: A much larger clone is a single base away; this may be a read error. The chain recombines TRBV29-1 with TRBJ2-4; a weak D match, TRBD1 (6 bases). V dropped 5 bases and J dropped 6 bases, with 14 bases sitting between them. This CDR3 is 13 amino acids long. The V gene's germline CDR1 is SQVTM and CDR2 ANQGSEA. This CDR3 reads CSVLSRGGNIQYF. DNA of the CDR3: TGCAGCGTTTTGTCCAGAGGGGGAAACATTCAGTACTTC. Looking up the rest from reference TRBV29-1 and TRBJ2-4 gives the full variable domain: SAVISQKPSRDICQRGTSLTIQCQVDSQVTMMFWYRQQPGQSLTLIATANQGSEATYESGFVIDKFPISRPNLTFSTLTVSNMSPEDSSIYLCSVLSRGGNIQYFGAGTRLSVL.

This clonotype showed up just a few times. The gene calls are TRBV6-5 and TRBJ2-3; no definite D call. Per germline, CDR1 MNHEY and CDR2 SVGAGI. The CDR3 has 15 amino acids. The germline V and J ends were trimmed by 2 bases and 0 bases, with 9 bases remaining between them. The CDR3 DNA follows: TGTGCCAGCAGTTACAGGGCCTTCAGCACAGATACGCAGTATTTT. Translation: CASSYRAFSTDTQYF.

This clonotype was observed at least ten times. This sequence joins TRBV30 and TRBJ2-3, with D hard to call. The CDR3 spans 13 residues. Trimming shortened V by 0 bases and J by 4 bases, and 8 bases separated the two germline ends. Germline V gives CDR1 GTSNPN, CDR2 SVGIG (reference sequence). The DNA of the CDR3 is TGTGCCTGGAGTGTAACGTTCTCAGATACGCAGTATTTT. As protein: CAWSVTFSDTQYF.

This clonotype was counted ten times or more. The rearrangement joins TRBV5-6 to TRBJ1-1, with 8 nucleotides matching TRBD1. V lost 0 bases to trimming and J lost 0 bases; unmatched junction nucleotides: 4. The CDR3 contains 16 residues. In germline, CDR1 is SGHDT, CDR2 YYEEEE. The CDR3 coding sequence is TGTGCCAGCAGCTTGGCCCCAGGGGGCTTGAACACTGAAGCTTTCTTT. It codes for CASSLAPGGLNTEAFF.

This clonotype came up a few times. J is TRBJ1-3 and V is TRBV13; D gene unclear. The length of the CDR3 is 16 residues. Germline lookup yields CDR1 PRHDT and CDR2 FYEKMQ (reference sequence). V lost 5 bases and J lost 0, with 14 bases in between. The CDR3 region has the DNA TGTGCCAGCAGCAAACCGAGGAGTGGCTCTGGAAACACCATATATTTT. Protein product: CASSKPRSGSGNTIYF.

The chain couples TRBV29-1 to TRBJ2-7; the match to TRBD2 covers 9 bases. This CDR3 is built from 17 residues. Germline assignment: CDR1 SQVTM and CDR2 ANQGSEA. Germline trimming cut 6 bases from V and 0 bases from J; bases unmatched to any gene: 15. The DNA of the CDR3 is TGCAGCGTCGCCGATCTAGCGGGGCGTCCCAGCTCCTACGAGCAGTACTTC. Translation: CSVADLAGRPSSYEQYF.

The CDR3 loop reads CSANRDRGYEQYF. The CDR3 DNA sequence: TGCAGTGCTAACCGGGACAGGGGCTACGAGCAGTACTTC. This rearrangement joins TRBV20-1 to TRBJ2-7, with 10 bases aligning to TRBD1. With V trimmed by 4 bases and J by 3 bases, 3 bases remained unmatched. The CDR3 contains 13 residues. Germline CDR1 reads DFQATT; CDR2 reads SNEGSKA (reference sequence).

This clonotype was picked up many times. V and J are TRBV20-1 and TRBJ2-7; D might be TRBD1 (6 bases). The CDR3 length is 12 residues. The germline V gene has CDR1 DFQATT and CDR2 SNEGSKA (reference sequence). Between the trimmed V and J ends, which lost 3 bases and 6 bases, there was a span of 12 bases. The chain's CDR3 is CSARRQVGEQYF. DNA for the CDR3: TGCAGTGCTAGGAGACAGGTCGGCGAGCAGTACTTC.